These 7 T cell receptor beta chains were sequenced from one sample in a study of blood T cell repertoires in COVID-19. Sequencing used immunoSEQ multiplex PCR; TCRdb keeps in-frame clones, though not all of them. The data show tens of thousands of clones, approximately 90% seen once. Source material: peripheral blood. The receptors were sampled from a man aged 25-40 years with active or convalescent COVID-19.

This sequence joins TRBV5-4 and TRBJ1-2; the D gene is possibly TRBD1 (6 bases). V gave up 4 bases and J gave up 5 bases, with 18 bases separating them. Germline-derived CDR1 and CDR2 are SGHNT and YYREEE (reference sequence). The CDR3 runs to 15 residues. CDR3 DNA sequence: TGTGCCAGCAGCGAAGGACAGTCAATGGCATATGGCTACACCTTC. Its translation is CASSEGQSMAYGYTF.

This chain uses TRBV2 with TRBJ1-3, with 8 bases that match TRBD1. The V segment lost 5 bases and the J segment 2 bases; nucleotides outside the gene matches: 2. CDR1 is SNHLY, CDR2 FYNNEI, per germline. This CDR3 spans 14 amino acids. DNA for the CDR3: TGTGCCAGCAGTCCACAGGGGGCTGGAAACACCATATATTTT. Translation: CASSPQGAGNTIYF.

The V call is TRBV13, the J call TRBJ1-4, with 10 bases identical to TRBD1. V gave up 4 bases and J gave up 4 bases; unmatched junction bases: 3. This CDR3 comprises 15 residues. Germline-derived CDR1 and CDR2 are PRHDT and FYEKMQ (reference sequence). This chain's CDR3 is CASSYGTGVNEKLFF. The CDR3 DNA reads TGTGCCAGCAGCTACGGGACAGGGGTTAATGAAAAACTGTTTTTT.

This clone was seen once. The rearrangement joins TRBV19 to TRBJ1-1; 7 bases map to TRBD1. With 3 bases clipped from V and 3 bases from J, the junction kept 10 bases outside the gene matches. The CDR3 runs to 16 residues. Germline V lookup: CDR1 LNHDA, CDR2 SQIVND (reference sequence). The CDR3 spells CASSIPQGLRYTEAFF. In DNA form, the CDR3 reads TGTGCCAGTAGTATCCCACAGGGGCTTCGGTACACTGAAGCTTTCTTT. The entire variable domain, with the rest obtained from reference TRBV19 and TRBJ1-1, is as follows: DGGITQSPKYLFRKEGQNVTLSCEQNLNHDAMYWYRQDPGQGLRLIYYSQIVNDFQKGDIAEGYSVSREKKESFPLTVTSAQKNPTAFYLCASSIPQGLRYTEAFFGQGTRLTVV.

The J gene is TRBJ2-5, the V gene TRBV7-9, with TRBD2 matching over 9 bases. The V gene's germline CDR1 is SEHNR and CDR2 FQNEAQ (reference sequence). This CDR3 region has 18 residues. V was pared by 1 base and J by 0 bases, with 9 bases of the junction left unmatched. The CDR3 region has the DNA TGTGCCAGCAGCTTAGGCGGGGGGGCCTACCATTACCAAGAGACCCAGTACTTC. This translates into CASSLGGGAYHYQETQYF.

The J gene is TRBJ2-1, the V gene TRBV7-9; 10 nucleotides agree with TRBD2. Germline CDR1 reads SEHNR; CDR2 reads FQNEAQ (reference sequence). V was clipped by 4 bases and J by 3 bases; unmatched bases: 6. CDR3 length: 16 residues. CDR3 loop: CASSSLAGASYNEQFF. In DNA, the CDR3 is TGTGCCAGCAGCTCCCTAGCGGGGGCTAGCTACAATGAGCAGTTCTTC. Complete variable domain (other parts from reference TRBV7-9 and TRBJ2-1): DTGVSQNPRHKITKRGQNVTFRCDPISEHNRLYWYRQTLGQGPEFLTYFQNEAQLEKSRLLSDRFSAERPKGSFSTLEIQRTEQGDSAMYLCASSSLAGASYNEQFFGPGTRLTVL.

This clone has only one observation. The rearrangement joins TRBV6-5 to TRBJ1-4; a possible D gene is TRBD1 (6 bases). Germline V lookup: CDR1 MNHEY, CDR2 SVGAGI. The ends were cut back, 5 bases at V and 8 bases at J, with 15 bases in the middle. This CDR3 comprises 14 residues. CDR3 DNA: TGTGCCAGCAGTACACAGGGACCGGGCGAAAAACTGTTTTTT. Amino acids: CASSTQGPGEKLFF.